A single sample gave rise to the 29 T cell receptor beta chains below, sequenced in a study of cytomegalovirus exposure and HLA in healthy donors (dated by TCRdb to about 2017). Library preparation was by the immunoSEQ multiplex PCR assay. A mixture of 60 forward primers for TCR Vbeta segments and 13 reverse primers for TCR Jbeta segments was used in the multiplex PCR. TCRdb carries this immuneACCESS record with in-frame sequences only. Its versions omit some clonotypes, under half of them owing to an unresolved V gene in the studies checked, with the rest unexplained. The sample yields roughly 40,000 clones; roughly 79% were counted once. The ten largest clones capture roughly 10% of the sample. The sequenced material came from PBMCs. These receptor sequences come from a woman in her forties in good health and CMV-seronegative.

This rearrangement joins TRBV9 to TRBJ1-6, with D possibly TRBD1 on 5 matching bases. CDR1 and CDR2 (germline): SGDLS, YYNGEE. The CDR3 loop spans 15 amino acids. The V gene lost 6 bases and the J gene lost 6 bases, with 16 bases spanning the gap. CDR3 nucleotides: TGTGCCAGCACCCGAGGAGGGGCCGGTAATTCACCCCTCCACTTT. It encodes CASTRGGAGNSPLHF.

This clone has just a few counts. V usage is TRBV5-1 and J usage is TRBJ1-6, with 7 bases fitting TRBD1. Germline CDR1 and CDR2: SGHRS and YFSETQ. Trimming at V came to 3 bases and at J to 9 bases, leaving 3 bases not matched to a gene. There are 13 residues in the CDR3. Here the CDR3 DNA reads TGCGCCAGCAGCTCGGACAGGTCTTCACCCCTCCACTTT. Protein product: CASSSDRSSPLHF.

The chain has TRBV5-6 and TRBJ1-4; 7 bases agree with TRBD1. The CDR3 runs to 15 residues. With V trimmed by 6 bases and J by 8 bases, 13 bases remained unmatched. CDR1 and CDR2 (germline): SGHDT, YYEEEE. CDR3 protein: CASTKNRGEGEKLFF. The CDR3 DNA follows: TGTGCCAGCACCAAAAACAGGGGAGAGGGGGAAAAACTGTTTTTT. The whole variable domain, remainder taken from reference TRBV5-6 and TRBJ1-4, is DAGVTQSPTHLIKTRGQQVTLRCSPKSGHDTVSWYQQALGQGPQFIFQYYEEEERQRGNFPDRFSGHQFPNYSSELNVNALLLGDSALYLCASTKNRGEGEKLFFGSGTQLSVL.

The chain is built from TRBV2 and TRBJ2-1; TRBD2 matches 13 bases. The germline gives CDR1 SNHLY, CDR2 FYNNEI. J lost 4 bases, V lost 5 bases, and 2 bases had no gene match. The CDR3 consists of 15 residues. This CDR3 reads CASSLGLAGYNEQFF. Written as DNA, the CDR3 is TGTGCCAGCAGTTTGGGACTAGCGGGGTACAATGAGCAGTTCTTC.

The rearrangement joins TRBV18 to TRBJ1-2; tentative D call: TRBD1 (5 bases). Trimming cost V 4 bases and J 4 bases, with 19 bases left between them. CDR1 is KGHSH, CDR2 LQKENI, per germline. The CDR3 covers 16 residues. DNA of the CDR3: TGTGCCAGCTCACAAAGTTTTGGAGGGGACGGCTATGGCTACACCTTC. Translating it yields CASSQSFGGDGYGYTF.

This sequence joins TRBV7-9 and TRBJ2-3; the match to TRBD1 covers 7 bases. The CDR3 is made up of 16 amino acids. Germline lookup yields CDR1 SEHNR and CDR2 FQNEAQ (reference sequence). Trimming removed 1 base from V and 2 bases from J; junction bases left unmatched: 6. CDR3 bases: TGTGCCAGCAGCTTAGTGAAGGGGGCCGTCACAGATACGCAGTATTTT. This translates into CASSLVKGAVTDTQYF.

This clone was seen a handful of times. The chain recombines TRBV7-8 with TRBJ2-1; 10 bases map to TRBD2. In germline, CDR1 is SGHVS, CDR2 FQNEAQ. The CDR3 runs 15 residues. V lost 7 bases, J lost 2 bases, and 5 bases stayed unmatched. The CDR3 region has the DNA TGTGCCAGCACTAATAGCGGGGGGACCTACAATGAGCAGTTCTTC. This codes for CASTNSGGTYNEQFF.

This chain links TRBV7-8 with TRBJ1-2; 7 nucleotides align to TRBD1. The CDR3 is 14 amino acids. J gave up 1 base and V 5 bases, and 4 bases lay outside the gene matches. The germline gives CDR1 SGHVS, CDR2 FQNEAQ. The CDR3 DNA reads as TGTGCCAGCAGCCTCGGGACAGTTAACTATGGCTACACCTTC. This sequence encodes CASSLGTVNYGYTF. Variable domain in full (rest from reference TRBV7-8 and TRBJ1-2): GAGVSQSPRYKVAKRGQDVALRCDPISGHVSLFWYQQALGQGPEFLTYFQNEAQLDKSGLPSDRFFAERPEGSVSTLKIQRTQQEDSAVYLCASSLGTVNYGYTFGSGTRLTVV.

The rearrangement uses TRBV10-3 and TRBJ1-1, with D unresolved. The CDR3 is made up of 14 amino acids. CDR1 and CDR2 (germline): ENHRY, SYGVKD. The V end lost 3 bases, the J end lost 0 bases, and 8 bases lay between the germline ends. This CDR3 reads CAISDVHMNTEAFF. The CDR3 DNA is TGTGCCATCAGTGACGTTCACATGAACACTGAAGCTTTCTTT.

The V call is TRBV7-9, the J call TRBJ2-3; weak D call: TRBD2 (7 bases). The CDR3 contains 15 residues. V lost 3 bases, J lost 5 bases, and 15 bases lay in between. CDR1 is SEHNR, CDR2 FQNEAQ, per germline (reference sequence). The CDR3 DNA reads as TGTGCCAGCAGCTTTCTGAAAGGGGGGGTAGATACGCAGTATTTT. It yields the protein CASSFLKGGVDTQYF. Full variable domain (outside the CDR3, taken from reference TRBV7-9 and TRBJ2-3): DTGVSQNPRHKITKRGQNVTFRCDPISEHNRLYWYRQTLGQGPEFLTYFQNEAQLEKSRLLSDRFSAERPKGSFSTLEIQRTEQGDSAMYLCASSFLKGGVDTQYFGPGTRLTVL.

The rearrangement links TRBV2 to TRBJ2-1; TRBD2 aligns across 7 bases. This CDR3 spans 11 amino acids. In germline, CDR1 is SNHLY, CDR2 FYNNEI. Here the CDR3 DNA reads TGTGGGGGGGGCTCCTACAATGAGCAGTTCTTC. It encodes CGGGSYNEQFF.

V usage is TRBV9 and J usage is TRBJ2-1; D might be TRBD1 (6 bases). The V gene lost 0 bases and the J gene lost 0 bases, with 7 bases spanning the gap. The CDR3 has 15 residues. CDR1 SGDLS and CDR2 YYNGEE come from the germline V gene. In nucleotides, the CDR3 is TGTGCCAGCAGCGTAGTAGGGGGCTCCTACAATGAGCAGTTCTTC. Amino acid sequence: CASSVVGGSYNEQFF. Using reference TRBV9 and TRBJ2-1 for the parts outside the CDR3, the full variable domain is DSGVTQTPKHLITATGQRVTLRCSPRSGDLSVYWYQQSLDQGLQFLIQYYNGEERAKGNILERFSAQQFPDLHSELNLSSLELGDSALYFCASSVVGGSYNEQFFGPGTRLTVL.

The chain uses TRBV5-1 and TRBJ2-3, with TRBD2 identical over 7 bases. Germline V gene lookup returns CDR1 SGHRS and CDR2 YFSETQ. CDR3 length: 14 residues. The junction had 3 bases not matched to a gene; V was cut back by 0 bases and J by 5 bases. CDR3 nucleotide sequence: TGCGCCAGCAGCTTGGATGGCGGGGGAGATACGCAGTATTTT. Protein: CASSLDGGGDTQYF.

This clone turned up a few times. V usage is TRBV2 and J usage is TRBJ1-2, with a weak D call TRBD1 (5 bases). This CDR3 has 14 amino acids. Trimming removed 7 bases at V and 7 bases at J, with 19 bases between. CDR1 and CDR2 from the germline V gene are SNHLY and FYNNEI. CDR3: CASTFGGGLLGYTF. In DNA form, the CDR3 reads TGTGCCAGCACCTTTGGGGGGGGACTTCTTGGCTACACCTTC.

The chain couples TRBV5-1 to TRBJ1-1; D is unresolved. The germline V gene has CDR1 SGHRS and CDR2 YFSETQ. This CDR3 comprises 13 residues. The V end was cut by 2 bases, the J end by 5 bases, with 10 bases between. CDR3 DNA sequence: TGCGCCAGCAGCTTCGAGGGTGTGACTGAAGCTTTCTTT. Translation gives CASSFEGVTEAFF.

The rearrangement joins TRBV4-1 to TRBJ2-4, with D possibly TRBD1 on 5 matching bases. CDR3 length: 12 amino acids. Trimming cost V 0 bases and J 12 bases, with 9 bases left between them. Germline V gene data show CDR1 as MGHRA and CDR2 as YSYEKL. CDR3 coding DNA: TGCGCCAGCAGCCAAGAGGGGCTCACTCAGTACTTC. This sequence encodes CASSQEGLTQYF.

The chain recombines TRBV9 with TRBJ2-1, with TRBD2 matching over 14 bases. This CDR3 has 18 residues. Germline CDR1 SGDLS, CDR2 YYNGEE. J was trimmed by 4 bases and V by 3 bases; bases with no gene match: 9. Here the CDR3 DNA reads TGTGCCAGCAGCGGAGCCGGGACTAGCGGGGGAATATACAATGAGCAGTTCTTC. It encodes CASSGAGTSGGIYNEQFF.

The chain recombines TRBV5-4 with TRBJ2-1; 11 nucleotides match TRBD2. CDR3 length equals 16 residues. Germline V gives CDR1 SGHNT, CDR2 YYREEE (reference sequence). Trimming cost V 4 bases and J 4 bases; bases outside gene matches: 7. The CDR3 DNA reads TGTGCCAGCAGCGTCCCGACTAGCGGGGTATACAATGAGCAGTTCTTC. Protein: CASSVPTSGVYNEQFF. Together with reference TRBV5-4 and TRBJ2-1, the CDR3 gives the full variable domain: ETGVTQSPTHLIKTRGQQVTLRCSSQSGHNTVSWYQQALGQGPQFIFQYYREEENGRGNFPPRFSGLQFPNYSSELNVNALELDDSALYLCASSVPTSGVYNEQFFGPGTRLTVL.

The CDR3 DNA reads TGTGCCAGCAGCTTAACTAGCGGGTTCACCTACGAGCAGTACGTC. Amino acid sequence: CASSLTSGFTYEQYV. This rearrangement joins TRBV5-6 to TRBJ2-7; 9 bases align to TRBD2. The CDR3 has 15 residues. CDR1 and CDR2 (germline): SGHDT, YYEEEE. Trimming at V came to 2 bases and at J to 2 bases, leaving 5 bases not matched to a gene.

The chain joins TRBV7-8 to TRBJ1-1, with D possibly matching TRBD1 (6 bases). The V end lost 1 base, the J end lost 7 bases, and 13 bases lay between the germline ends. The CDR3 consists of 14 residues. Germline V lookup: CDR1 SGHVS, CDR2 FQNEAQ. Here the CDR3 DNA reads TGTGCCAGCAGCTTAGTCGGGGGGGCGATTGAAGCTTTCTTT. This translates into CASSLVGGAIEAFF.

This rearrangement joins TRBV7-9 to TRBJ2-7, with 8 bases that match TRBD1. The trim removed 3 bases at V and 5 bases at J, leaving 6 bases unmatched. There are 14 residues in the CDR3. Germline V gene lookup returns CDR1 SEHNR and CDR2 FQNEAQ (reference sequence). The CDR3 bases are TGTGCCAGCAGCTTCGGAGACAGGGGCCACGAGCAGTACTTC. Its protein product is CASSFGDRGHEQYF.

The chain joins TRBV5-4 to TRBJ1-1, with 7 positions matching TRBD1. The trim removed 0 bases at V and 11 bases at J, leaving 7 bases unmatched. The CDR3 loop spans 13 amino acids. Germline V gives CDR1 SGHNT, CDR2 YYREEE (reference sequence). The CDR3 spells CASSLDKGARAFF. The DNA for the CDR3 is TGTGCCAGCAGCTTGGATAAGGGGGCAAGGGCTTTCTTT.

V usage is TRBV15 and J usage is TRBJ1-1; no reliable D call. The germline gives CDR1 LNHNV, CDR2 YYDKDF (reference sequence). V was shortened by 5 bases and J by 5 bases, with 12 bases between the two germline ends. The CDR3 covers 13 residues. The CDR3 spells CATSGRMRTEAFF. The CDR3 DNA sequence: TGTGCCACCAGCGGCCGAATGAGGACTGAAGCTTTCTTT.

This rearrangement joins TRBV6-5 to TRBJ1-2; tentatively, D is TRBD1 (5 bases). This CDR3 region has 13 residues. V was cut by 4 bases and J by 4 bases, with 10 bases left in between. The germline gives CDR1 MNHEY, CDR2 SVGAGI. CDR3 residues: CASSSTDSYGYTF. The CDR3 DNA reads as TGTGCCAGCAGTTCGACAGACTCCTATGGCTACACCTTC.

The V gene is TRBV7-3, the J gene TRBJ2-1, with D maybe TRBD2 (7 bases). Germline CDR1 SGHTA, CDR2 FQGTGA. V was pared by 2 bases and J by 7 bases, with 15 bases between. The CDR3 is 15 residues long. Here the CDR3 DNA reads TGTGCCAGCAGCTTAGTGGGGGGGGCCCGGAATGAGCAGTTCTTC. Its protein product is CASSLVGGARNEQFF.

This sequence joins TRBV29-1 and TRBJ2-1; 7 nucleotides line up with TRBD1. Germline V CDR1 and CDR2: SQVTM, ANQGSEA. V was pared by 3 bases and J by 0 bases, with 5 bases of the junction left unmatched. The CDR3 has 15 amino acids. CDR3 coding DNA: TGCAGCGTTGATGAGGGGGCCGTCTCCTACAATGAGCAGTTCTTC. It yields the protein CSVDEGAVSYNEQFF.

The CDR3 sequence is CATSESRDRRREKLFF. The CDR3 nucleotides read TGTGCCACCAGCGAGTCCCGGGACAGGAGGCGAGAAAAACTGTTTTTT. V gene TRBV15 combines with J gene TRBJ1-4, with 8 nucleotides matching TRBD1. V lost 5 bases and J lost 8; bases outside the gene matches: 13. CDR3 length: 16 residues. Looked up from germline, CDR1 is LNHNV and CDR2 is YYDKDF (reference sequence).

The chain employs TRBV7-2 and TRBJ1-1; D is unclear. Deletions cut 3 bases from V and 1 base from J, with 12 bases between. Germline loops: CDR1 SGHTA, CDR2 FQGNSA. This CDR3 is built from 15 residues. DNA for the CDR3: TGTGCCAGCAGCTTCGGAGACGGTCGGAACACTGAAGCTTTCTTT. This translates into CASSFGDGRNTEAFF.

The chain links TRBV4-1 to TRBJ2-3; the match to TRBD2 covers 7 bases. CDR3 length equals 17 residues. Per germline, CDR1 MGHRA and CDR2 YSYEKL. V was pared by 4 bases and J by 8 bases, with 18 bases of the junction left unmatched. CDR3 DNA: TGCGCCAGCAGCCCCGGAAAGACTAGCAGCCAAATGGTTACGCAGTATTTT. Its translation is CASSPGKTSSQMVTQYF.